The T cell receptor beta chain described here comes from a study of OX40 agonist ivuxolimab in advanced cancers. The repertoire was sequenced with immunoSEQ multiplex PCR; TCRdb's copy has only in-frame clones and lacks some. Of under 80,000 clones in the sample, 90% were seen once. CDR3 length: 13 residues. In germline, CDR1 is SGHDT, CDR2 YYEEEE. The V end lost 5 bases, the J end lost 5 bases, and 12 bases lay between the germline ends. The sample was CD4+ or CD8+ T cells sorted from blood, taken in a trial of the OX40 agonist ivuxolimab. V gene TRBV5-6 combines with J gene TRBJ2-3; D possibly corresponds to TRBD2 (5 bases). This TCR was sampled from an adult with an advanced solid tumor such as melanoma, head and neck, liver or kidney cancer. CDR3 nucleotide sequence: TGTGCCAGCAGATCCACCCGGGGAGATACGCAGTATTTT. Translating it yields CASRSTRGDTQYF.